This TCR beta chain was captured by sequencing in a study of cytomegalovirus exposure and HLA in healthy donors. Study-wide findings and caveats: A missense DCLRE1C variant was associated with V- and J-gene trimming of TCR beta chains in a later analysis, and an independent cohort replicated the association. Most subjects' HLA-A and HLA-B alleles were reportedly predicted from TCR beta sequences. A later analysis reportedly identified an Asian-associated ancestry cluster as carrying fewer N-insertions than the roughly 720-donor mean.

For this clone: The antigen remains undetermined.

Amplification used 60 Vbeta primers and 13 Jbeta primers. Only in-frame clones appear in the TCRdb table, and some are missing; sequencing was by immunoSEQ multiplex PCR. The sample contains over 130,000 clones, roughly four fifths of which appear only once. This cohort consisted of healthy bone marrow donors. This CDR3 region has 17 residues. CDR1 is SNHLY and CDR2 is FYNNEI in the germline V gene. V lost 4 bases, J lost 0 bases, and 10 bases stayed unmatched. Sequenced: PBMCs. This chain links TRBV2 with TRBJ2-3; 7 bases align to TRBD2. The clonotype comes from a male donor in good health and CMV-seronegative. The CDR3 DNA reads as TGTGCCAGCAGTGTCGAGACTAGCATACCTAGCACAGATACGCAGTATTTT. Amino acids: CASSVETSIPSTDTQYF.